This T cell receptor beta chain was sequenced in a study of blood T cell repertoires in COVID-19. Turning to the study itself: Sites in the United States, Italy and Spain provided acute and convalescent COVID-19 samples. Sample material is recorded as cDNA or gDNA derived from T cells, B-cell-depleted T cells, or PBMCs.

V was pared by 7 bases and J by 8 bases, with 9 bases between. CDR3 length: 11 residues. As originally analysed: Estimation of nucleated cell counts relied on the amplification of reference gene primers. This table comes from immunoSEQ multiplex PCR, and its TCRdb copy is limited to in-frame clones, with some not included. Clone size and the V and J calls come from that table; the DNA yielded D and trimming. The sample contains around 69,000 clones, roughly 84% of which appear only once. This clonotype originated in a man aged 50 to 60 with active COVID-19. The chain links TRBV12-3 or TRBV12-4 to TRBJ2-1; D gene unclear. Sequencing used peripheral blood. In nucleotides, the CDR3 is TGTGCCAGCACCTTTCGAGATGAGCAGTTCTTC. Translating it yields CASTFRDEQFF.